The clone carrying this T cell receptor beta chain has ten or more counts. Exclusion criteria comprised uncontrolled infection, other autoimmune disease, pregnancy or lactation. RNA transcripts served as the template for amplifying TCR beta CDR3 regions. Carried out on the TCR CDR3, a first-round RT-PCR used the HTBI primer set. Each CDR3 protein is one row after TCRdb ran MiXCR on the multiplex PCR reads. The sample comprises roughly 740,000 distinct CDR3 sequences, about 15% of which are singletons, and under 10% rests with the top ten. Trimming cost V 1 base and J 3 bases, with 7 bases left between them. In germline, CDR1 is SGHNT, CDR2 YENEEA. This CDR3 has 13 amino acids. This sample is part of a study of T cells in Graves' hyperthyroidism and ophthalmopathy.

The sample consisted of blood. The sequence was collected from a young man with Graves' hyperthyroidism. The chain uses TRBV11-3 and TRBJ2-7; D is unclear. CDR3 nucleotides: TGTGCCAGCAGCTTAGTGGCAGACTACGAGCAGTACTTC. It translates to CASSLVADYEQYF. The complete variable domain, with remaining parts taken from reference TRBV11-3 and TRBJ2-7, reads EAGVVQSPRYKIIEKKQPVAFWCNPISGHNTLYWYLQNLGQGPELLIRYENEEAVDDSQLPKDRFSAERLKGVDSTLKIQPAELGDSAVYLCASSLVADYEQYFGPGTRLTVT.